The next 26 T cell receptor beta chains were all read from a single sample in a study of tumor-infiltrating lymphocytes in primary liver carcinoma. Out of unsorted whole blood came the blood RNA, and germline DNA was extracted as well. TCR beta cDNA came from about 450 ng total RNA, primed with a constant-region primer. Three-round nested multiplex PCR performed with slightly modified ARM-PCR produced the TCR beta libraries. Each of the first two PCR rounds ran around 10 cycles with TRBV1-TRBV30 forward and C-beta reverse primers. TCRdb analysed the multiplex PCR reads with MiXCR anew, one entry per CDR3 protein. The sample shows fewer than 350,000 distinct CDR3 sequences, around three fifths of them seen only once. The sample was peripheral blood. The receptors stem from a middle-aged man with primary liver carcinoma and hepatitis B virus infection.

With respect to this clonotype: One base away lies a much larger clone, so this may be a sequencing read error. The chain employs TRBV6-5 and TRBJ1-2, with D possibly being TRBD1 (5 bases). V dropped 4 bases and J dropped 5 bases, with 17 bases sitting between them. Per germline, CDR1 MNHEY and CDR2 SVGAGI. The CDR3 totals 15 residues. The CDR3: CASSSFMAEGYGYTF. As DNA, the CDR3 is TGTGCCAGCAGTTCCTTCATGGCCGAGGGGTATGGCTACACCTTC.

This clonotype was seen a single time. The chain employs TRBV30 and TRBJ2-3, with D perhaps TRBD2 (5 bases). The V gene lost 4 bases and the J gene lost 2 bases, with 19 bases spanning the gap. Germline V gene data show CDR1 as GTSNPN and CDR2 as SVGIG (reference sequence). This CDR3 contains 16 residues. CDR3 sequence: CAWITSGVLSTDTQYF. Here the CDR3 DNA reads TGTGCCTGGATTACATCCGGGGTTTTGTCCACAGATACGCAGTATTTT.

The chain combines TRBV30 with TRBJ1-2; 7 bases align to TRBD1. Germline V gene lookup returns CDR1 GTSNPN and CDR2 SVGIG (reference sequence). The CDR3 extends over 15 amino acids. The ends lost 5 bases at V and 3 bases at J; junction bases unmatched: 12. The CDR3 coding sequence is TGTGCCTGGCACCCAGGGGGGGGGGCCTACTATGGCTACACCTTC. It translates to CAWHPGGGAYYGYTF.

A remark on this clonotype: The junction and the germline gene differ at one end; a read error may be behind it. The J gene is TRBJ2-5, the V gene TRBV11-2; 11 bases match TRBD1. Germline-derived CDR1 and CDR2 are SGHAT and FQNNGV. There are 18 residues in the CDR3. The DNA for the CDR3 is TGCGCCAGCAGCTTAACGGGGACAGGGGGATCGTGGGAAGAGACCCAGTACTTC. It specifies CASSLTGTGGSWEETQYF.

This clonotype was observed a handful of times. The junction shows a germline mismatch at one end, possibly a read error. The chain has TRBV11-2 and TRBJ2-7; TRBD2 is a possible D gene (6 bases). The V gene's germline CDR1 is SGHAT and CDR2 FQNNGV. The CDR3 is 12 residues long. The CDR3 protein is CAGSPGGYEQYF. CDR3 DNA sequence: TGTGCCGGCAGTCCCGGGGGCTACGAGCAGTACTTC. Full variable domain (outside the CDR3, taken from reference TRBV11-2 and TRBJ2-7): EAGVAQSPRYKIIEKRQSVAFWCNPISGHATLYWYQQILGQGPKLLIQFQNNGVVDDSQLPKDRFSAERLKGVDSTLKIQPAKLEDSAVYLCAGSPGGYEQYFGPGTRLTVT.

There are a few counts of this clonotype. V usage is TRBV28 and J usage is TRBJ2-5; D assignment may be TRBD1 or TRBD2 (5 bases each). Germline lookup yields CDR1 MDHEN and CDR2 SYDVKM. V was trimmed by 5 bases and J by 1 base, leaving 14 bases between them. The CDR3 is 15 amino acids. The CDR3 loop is CASSHNGGSQETQYF. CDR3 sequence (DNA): TGTGCCAGCAGTCACAATGGGGGTAGCCAAGAGACCCAGTACTTC.

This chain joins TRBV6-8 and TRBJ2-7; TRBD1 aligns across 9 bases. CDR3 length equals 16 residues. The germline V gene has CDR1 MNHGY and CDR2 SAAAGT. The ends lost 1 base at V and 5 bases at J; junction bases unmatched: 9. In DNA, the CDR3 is TGTGCCAGCAGTTACTTGCCGGACAGGGGAGCGGACGAGCAGTACTTC. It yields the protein CASSYLPDRGADEQYF.

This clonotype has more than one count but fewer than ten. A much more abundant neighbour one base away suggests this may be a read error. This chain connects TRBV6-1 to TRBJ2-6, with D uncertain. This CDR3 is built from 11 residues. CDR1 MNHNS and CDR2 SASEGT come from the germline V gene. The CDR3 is CASSGVNVLTF. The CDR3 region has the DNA TGTGCCAGCAGTGGGGTCAACGTCCTGACTTTC.

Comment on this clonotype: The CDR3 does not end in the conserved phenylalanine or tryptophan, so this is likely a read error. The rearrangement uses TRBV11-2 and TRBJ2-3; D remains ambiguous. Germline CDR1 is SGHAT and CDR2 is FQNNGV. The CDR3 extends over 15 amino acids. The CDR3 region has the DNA TGTGCAAGCAGCTTAGTAGGGCCTAACACAGATACGCAGTATTCT. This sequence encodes CASSLVGPNTDTQYS.

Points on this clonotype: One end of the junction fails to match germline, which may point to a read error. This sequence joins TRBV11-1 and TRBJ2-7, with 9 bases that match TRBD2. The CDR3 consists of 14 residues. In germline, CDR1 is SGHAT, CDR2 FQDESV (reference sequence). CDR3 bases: TGTGCCAACAGCTTGGCGGGAGGGCCCCTCGAGCAGTACTTC. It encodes CANSLAGGPLEQYF.

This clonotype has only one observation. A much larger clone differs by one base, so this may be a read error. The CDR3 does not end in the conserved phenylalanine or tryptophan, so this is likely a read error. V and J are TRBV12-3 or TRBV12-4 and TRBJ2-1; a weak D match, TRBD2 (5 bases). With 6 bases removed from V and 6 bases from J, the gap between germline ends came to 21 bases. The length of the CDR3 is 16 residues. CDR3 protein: CASRAMETARGNEQFL. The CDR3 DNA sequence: TGTGCCAGCAGGGCAATGGAGACTGCCCGGGGCAATGAGCAGTTCTTA.

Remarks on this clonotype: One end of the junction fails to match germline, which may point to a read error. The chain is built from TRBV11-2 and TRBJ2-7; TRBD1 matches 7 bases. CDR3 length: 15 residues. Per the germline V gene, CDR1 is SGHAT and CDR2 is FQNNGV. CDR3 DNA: TGTGTCAGCAGTTCCCACCACACCGGGACAGTTGAGCTGTACTTC. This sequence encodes CVSSSHHTGTVELYF.

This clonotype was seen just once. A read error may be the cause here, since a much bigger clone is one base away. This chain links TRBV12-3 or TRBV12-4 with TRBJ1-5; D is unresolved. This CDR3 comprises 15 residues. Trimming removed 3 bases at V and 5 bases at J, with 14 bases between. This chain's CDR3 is CASSFPQTDDQPQHF. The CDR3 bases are TGTGCCAGCAGTTTCCCCCAGACGGACGATCAGCCCCAGCATTTT.

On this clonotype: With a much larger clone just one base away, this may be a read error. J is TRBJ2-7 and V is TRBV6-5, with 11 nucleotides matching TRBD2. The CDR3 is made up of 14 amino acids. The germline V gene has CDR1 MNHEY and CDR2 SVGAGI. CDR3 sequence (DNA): TGTGCCAGCAGACGGACTAGCGGGTCGAGAGAGCGGTACTTC. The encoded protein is CASRRTSGSRERYF.

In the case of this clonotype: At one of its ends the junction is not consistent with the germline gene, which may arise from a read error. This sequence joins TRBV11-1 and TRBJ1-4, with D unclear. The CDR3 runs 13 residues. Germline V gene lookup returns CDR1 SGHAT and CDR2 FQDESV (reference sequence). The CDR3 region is CVSSYVRNEKLFF. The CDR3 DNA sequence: TGTGTCAGCAGTTACGTGCGTAATGAAAAACTGTTTTTT. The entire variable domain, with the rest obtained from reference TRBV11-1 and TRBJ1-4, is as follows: EAEVAQSPRYKITEKSQAVAFWCDPISGHATLYWYRQILGQGPELLVQFQDESVVDDSQLPKDRFSAERLKGVDSTLKIQPAELGDSAMYLCVSSYVRNEKLFFGSGTQLSVL.

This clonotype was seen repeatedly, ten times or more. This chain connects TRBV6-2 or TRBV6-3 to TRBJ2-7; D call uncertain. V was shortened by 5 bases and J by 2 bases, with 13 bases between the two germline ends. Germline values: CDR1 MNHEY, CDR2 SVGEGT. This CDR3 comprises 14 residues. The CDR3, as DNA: TGTGCCAGCAGTCCTACGGACGGACCCTACGAGCAGTACTTC. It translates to CASSPTDGPYEQYF.

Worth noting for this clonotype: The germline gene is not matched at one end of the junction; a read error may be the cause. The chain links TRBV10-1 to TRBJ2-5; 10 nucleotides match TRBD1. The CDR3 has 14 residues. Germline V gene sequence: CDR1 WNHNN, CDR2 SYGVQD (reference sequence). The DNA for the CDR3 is TGCCCCAGCAGTCAGGACAGGGGGGAAAAGACCCAGTACTTC. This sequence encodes CPSSQDRGEKTQYF.

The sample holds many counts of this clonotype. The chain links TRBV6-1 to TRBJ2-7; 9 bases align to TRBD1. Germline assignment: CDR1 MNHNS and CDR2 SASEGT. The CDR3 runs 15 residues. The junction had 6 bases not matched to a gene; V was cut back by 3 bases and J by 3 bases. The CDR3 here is CASSDYGTGYYEQYF. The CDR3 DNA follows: TGTGCCAGCAGTGACTACGGGACAGGGTACTACGAGCAGTACTTC.

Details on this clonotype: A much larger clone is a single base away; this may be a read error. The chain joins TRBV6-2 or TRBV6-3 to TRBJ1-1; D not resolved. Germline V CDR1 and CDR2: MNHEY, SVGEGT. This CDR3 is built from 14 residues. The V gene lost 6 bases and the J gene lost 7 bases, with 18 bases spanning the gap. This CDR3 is CASSPRREDLEAFF. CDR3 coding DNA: TGTGCCAGCAGCCCCCGGAGGGAAGACCTTGAAGCTTTCTTT.

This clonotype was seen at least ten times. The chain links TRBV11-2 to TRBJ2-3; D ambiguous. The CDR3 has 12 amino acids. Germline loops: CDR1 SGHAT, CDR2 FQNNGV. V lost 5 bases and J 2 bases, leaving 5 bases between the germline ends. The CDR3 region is CASSLTTDTQYF. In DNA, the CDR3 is TGTGCCAGCAGCCTAACCACAGATACGCAGTATTTT.

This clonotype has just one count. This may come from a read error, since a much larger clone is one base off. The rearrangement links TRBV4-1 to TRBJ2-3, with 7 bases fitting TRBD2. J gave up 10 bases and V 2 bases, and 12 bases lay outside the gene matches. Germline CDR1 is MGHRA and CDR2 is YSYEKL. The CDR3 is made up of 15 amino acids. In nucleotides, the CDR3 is TGCGCCAGCAGCCAATCTCTAAGCCGGGGGGATTCGCAGTATTTT. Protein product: CASSQSLSRGDSQYF.

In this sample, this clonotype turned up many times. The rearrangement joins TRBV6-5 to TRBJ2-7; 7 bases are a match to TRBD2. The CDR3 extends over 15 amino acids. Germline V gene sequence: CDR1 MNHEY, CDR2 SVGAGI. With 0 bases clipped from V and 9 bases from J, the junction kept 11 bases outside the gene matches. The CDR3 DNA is TGTGCCAGCAGTTACTCGGAGTCGGGAGGTACCACGCAGTACTTC. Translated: CASSYSESGGTTQYF.

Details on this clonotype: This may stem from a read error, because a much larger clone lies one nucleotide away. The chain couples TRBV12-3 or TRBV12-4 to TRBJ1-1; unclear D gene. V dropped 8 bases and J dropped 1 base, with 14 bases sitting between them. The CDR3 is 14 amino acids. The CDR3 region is CASSCWAANTEAFF. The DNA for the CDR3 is TGTGCCAGCTCTTGCTGGGCAGCGAACACTGAAGCTTTCTTT.

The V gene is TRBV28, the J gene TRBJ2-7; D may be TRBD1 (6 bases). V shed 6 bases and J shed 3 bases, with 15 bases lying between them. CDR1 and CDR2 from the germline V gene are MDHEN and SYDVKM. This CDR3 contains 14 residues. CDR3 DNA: TGTGCCAGCAGGATGACAGGTTTCTACTACGAGCAGTACTTC. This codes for CASRMTGFYYEQYF.

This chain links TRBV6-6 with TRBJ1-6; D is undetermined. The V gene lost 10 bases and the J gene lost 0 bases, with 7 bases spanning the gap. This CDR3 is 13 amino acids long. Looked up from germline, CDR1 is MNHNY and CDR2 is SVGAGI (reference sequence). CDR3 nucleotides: TGTGCCACCCATAGCTCCTATAATTCACCCCTCCACTTT. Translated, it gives CATHSSYNSPLHF.

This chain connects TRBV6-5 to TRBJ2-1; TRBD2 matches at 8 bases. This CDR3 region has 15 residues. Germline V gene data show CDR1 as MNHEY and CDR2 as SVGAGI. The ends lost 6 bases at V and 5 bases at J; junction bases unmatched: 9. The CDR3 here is CASSLRLAHNNEQFF. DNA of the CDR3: TGTGCCAGCAGCCTTCGACTAGCGCATAACAATGAGCAGTTCTTC.